This passage covers 4 T cell receptor beta chains from one sample sequenced in a study of T cell responses to AZD1222 COVID-19 vaccine. Sequencing was performed with immunoSEQ multiplex PCR; in TCRdb, only in-frame clones are kept and a portion is missing. There are roughly 80,000 clones in the sample; 90% occur only once, and about 5.4% lies in the top ten. Sequenced material: peripheral blood, taken 28 days after the second AZD1222 dose. The source is an adult who received the AZD1222 COVID-19 vaccine.

The rearrangement uses TRBV3-1 (or the pseudogene TRBV3-2) and TRBJ2-4; 9 nucleotides agree with TRBD1. After removal of 2 bases from V and 7 bases from J, the junction contained 18 bases not matched to a gene. Germline CDR1 LGHDT, CDR2 YNNKEL (reference sequence). CDR3 length: 19 amino acids. The CDR3 loop is CASSQKRETQGAPRNIQYF. As DNA, the CDR3 is TGTGCCAGCAGCCAAAAGAGGGAAACACAGGGGGCGCCCAGGAACATTCAGTACTTC.

This clone appeared a single time. The chain carries TRBV15 and TRBJ1-2; D ambiguous. The ends were cut back, 0 bases at V and 7 bases at J, with 18 bases in the middle. The germline gives CDR1 LNHNV, CDR2 YYDKDF (reference sequence). The CDR3 length is 16 residues. CDR3: CATSREERRALGGYTF. The CDR3 DNA reads TGTGCCACCAGCAGAGAAGAGCGTCGGGCTTTGGGTGGCTACACCTTC.

The rearrangement joins TRBV3-1 (or the pseudogene TRBV3-2) to TRBJ1-1, with D possibly being TRBD1 (5 bases). V dropped 1 base and J dropped 10 bases, with 7 bases sitting between them. In germline, CDR1 is LGHDT, CDR2 YNNKEL (reference sequence). This CDR3 contains 11 residues. The CDR3 here is CASSQGGGAFF. In nucleotides, the CDR3 is TGTGCCAGCAGCCAAGGGGGGGGAGCTTTCTTT.

V is TRBV5-1 and J is TRBJ1-3; 8 positions match TRBD1. Germline assignment: CDR1 SGHRS and CDR2 YFSETQ. The junction had 4 bases not matched to a gene; V was cut back by 2 bases and J by 3 bases. This CDR3 contains 15 residues. The CDR3 coding sequence is TGCGCCAGCAGCTTCGAAGGACAGGGTGGAAACACCATATATTTT. This sequence encodes CASSFEGQGGNTIYF.